This T cell receptor (beta chain) originates from a study of T cells in Graves' hyperthyroidism and ophthalmopathy. Clinical symptoms, serum thyroxine, TRAb, thyroid ultrasound and orbital computed tomography established diagnosis. Fresh peripheral blood, more than 8 ml of it, supplied the PBMCs. Researchers amplified the TCR beta CDR3 regions from RNA transcripts. When the TCR CDR3 underwent first-round RT-PCR, the HTBI primer set was used. TCRdb recomputed calls from the multiplex PCR reads with MiXCR, one row per CDR3 protein. This table has 500,000 or so distinct CDR3 sequences, roughly 18% appearing once. The V gene's germline CDR1 is LNHNV and CDR2 YYDKDF (reference sequence). The CDR3 is 16 amino acids. The V end was cut by 1 base, the J end by 12 bases, with 22 bases between. This clonotype was found many times.

This TCR was sampled from a woman under 30 with Graves' ophthalmopathy. The sample consisted of blood. The genes are TRBV15 and TRBJ2-1; TRBD1 is a possible D gene (6 bases). CDR3 protein: CATSRGTTGYSSGQFF. CDR3 sequence (DNA): TGTGCCACCAGCAGAGGAACTACAGGGTATTCCTCGGGGCAGTTCTTC.